The TCR beta chain under discussion was sequenced for a study of blood T cell repertoires in COVID-19. Study background: From T cells, B-cell-depleted T cells, or PBMCs came the material, which was cDNA or gDNA.

The CDR3 is made up of 15 amino acids. Germline V lookup: CDR1 SGHTA, CDR2 FQGNSA. Unmatched junction bases numbered 11, after V lost 4 bases and J lost 8 bases. Profiled with immunoSEQ multiplex PCR; TCRdb holds only in-frame clones, not every one. Among 250,000 to 350,000 clones listed, around 85% were seen once. Source material: peripheral blood. The chain has TRBV7-2 and TRBJ1-2; 9 bases map to TRBD1. The receptor was derived from a human donor with COVID-19, enrolled during active disease. The donor label of this sample is uncertain. The CDR3 DNA follows: TGTGCCAGCAGCTCGCCGGGACAGGGAAGGAGCGGCTACACCTTC. Translating gives CASSSPGQGRSGYTF.